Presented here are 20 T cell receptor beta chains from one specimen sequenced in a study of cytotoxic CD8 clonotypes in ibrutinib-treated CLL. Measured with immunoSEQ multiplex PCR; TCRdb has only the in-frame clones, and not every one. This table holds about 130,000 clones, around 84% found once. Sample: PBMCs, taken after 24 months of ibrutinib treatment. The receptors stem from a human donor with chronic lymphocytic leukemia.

Here the CDR3 DNA reads TGTGCCAGCAGCCCGGGACAGGGGGCCTCTGGGGCCAACGTCCTGACTTTC. This encodes CASSPGQGASGANVLTF. This sequence joins TRBV7-9 and TRBJ2-6; 12 nucleotides agree with TRBD1. Germline V gives CDR1 SEHNR, CDR2 FQNEAQ (reference sequence). The CDR3 contains 17 residues. Trimming cost V 5 bases and J 0 bases; bases outside gene matches: 2.

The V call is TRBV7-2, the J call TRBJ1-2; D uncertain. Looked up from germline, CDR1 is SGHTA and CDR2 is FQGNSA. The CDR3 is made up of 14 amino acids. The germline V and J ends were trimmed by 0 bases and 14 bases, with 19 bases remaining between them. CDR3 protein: CASSLAPEGSGETF. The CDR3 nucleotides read TGTGCCAGCAGCTTAGCCCCTGAGGGCTCGGGAGAAACCTTC.

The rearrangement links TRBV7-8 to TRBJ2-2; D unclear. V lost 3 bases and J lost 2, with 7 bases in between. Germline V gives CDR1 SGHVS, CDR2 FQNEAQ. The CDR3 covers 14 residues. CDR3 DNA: TGTGCCAGCAGCTTTAACAGAAACACCGGGGAGCTGTTTTTT. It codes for CASSFNRNTGELFF.

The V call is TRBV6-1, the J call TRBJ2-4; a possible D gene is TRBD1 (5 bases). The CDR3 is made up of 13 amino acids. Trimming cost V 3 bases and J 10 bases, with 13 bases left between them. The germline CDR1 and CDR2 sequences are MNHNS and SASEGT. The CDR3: CASSEDTDGIQYF. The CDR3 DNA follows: TGTGCCAGCAGTGAGGACACCGATGGGATTCAGTACTTC.

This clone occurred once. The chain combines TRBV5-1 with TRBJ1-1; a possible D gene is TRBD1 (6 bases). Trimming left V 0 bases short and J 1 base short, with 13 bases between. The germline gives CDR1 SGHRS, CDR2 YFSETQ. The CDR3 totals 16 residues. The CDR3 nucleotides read TGCGCCAGCAGCTTGGCCTACGGGACACCGAACACTGAAGCTTTCTTT. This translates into CASSLAYGTPNTEAFF.

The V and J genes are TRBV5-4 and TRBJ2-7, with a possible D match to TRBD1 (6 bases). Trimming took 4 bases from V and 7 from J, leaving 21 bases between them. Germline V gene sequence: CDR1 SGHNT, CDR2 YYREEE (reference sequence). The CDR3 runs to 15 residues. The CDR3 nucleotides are TGTGCCAGCAGCCCCCGACAGGTTCTCCCGGGGGAGCAGTACTTC. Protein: CASSPRQVLPGEQYF.

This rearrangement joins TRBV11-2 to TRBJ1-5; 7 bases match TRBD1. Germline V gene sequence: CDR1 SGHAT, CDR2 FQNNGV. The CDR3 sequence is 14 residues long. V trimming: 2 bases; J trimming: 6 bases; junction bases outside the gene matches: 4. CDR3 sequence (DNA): TGTGCCAGCAGCTTAACAGGGGCGGGTCAGCCCCAGCATTTT. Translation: CASSLTGAGQPQHF.

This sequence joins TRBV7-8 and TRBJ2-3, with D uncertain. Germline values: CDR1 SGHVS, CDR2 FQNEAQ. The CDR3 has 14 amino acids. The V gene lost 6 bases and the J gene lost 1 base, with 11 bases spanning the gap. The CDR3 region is CASRPSRGTDTQYF. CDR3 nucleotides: TGTGCCAGCAGGCCAAGTAGGGGCACAGATACGCAGTATTTT.

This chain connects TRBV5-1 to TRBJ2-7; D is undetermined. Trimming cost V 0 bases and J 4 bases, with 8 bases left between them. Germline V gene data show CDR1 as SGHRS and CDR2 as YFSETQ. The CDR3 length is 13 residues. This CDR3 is CASSLEWNYEQYF. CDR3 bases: TGCGCCAGCAGCTTGGAATGGAATTACGAGCAGTACTTC.

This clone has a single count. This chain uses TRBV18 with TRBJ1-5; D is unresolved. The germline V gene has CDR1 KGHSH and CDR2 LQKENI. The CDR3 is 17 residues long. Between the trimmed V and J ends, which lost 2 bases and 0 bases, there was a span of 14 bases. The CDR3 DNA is TGTGCCAGCTCACCAGAATGGGCAGTTAATAGCAATCAGCCCCAGCATTTT. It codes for CASSPEWAVNSNQPQHF.

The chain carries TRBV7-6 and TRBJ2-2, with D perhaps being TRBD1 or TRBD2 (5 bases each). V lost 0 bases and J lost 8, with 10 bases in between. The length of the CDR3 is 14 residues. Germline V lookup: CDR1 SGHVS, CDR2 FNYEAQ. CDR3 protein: CASSLASGRGELFF. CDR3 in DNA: TGTGCCAGCAGCTTAGCGTCGGGGCGGGGGGAGCTGTTTTTT.

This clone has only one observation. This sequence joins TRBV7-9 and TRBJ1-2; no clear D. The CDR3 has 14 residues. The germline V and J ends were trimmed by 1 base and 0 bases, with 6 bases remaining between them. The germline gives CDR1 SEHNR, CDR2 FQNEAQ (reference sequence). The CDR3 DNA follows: TGTGCCAGCAGCTTAGATCATGCTAACTATGGCTACACCTTC. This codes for CASSLDHANYGYTF. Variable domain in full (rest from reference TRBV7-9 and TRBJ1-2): DTGVSQNPRHKITKRGQNVTFRCDPISEHNRLYWYRQTLGQGPEFLTYFQNEAQLEKSRLLSDRFSAERPKGSFSTLEIQRTEQGDSAMYLCASSLDHANYGYTFGSGTRLTVV.

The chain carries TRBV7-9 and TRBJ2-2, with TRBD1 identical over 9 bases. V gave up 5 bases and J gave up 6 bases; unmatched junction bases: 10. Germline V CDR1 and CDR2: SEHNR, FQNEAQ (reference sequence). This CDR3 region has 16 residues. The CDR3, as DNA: TGTGCCAGCAGCCTGGGGACAGGGAGTCAGTCCGGGGAGCTGTTTTTT. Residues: CASSLGTGSQSGELFF.

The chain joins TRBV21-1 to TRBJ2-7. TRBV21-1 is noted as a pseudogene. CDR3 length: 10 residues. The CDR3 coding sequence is TGTGCCAGCAGCCCCTACGAGCAGTACTTC. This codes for CASSPYEQYF.

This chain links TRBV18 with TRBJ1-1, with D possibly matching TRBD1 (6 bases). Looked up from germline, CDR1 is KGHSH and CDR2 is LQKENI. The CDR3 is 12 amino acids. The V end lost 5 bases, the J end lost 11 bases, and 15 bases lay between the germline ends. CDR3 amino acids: CASSATRGGAFF. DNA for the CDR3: TGTGCCAGCTCAGCAACGAGGGGGGGGGCTTTCTTT.

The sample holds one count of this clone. In DNA, the CDR3 is TGTGCCACCAGCAGAGTGATCCCGCGACAGGGCTACAATGAGCAGTTCTTC. It specifies CATSRVIPRQGYNEQFF. The V and J genes are TRBV15 and TRBJ2-1; 7 positions match TRBD1. V lost 1 base to trimming and J lost 3 bases; unmatched junction nucleotides: 9. The CDR3 is made up of 17 amino acids. The V gene's germline CDR1 is LNHNV and CDR2 YYDKDF (reference sequence).

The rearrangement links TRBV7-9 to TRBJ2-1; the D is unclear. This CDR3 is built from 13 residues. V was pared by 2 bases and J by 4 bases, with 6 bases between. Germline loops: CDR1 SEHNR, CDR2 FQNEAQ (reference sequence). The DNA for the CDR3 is TGTGCCAGCAGCTTACCAGTATACAATGAGCAGTTCTTC. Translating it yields CASSLPVYNEQFF.

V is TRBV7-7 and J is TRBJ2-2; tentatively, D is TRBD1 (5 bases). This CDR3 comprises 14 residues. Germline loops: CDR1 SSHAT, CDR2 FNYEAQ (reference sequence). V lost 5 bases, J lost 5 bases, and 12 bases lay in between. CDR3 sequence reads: CASSTTVPTGELFF. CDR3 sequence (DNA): TGTGCCAGCAGCACGACAGTCCCAACCGGGGAGCTGTTTTTT.

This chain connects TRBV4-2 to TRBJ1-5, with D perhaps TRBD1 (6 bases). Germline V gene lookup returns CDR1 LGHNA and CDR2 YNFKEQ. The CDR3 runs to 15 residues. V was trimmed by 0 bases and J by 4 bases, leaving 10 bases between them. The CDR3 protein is CASSQDRDTNQPQHF. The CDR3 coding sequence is TGTGCCAGCAGCCAAGACCGGGACACTAATCAGCCCCAGCATTTT.

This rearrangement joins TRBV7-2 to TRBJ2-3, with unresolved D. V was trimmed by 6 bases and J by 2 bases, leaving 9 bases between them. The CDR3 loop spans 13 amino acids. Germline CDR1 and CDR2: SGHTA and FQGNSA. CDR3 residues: CASSSDPTDTQYF. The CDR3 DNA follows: TGTGCCAGCAGTTCAGATCCCACAGATACGCAGTATTTT.